This TCR beta chain was documented in a study of blood T cell repertoires in COVID-19 (TCRdb year 2020). Regarding the research as a whole: Samples from collaborators originated in the United States, Italy and Spain and spanned both the acute and convalescent phases of COVID-19. The material from the prospective study consisted of cDNA or gDNA derived from T cells, B-cell-depleted T cells, or PBMCs. Deeply sampled blood TCRbeta repertoires from subjects exposed to, actively infected with, or recovered from COVID-19 were included in the dataset. The repertoires were made available in a free public database intended to serve as a resource for research on the immune response to SARS-CoV-2. Samples were obtained from the ongoing ImmuneRACE study (first 160 participants) and from 1,254 subjects provided by 6 global collaborators. Sample metadata almost always included a de-identified subject ID, COVID-19 status, age in years and sex. Where HLA class I and class II types were available, the types were taken from metadata supplied by the sample provider, not from assay-based typing. Broader findings and caveats from the paper: The quantity of clinical and demographic metadata differed by source and by participant and was supplied without curation.

The collaborating institutions used their own protocols to collect whole blood in K2EDTA tubes. Collaborator samples were shipped for TCRbeta analysis as frozen whole blood, isolated PBMCs, or DNA extracted from either sample type. This clone appeared once. What this receptor recognizes is not known. Base-call qualities are not available, and no considerably larger clone is one nucleotide away. The immunoSEQ Assay, a bias-controlled multiplex PCR, was used to amplify TCRbeta CDR3 regions from genomic DNA. As for the authors' bioinformatics: Nucleated cell counts per sample were estimated from amplification of reference gene primers within the assay. Sequence reads were collapsed and filtered to measure the absolute abundance of every unique TCRbeta CDR3 rearrangement. For each sample, productive Simpson clonality was calculated by taking the square root of Simpson's diversity index across productive rearrangements. As stored in TCRdb, this immuneACCESS dataset retains in-frame rearrangements with V and J assigned. A fraction of the clones does not appear; measured against another copy, unresolved V genes explain less than half of the discrepancy, and the remainder lacks a known reason. The V and J calls and clone size come from that table; D and trimming were worked out from the DNA. For this sample the table gives about 160,000 clones, of which more than 70% were detected only once. Roughly 7% of the sample is in the top ten clones.

This receptor was taken from a man between 50 and 59 years old with active or convalescent COVID-19. Material: peripheral blood.

CDR3 sequence: CASSFRTYEQYF. The base sequence is TGTGCCAGCAGCTTTAGAACCTACGAGCAGTACTTC. The chain is encoded by TRBV5-8 joined to TRBJ2-7; the D gene assignment is ambiguous. V was cut back by 2 bases and J by 2 bases, leaving a gap of 5 bases between them. Taken from the germline V gene, the CDR1 and CDR2 loops are SGHTS and YDEGEE. The cysteine opens and the phenylalanine closes a CDR3 of 12 amino acids. Only CDR3 DNA remains: 36 bases, in frame from the first base.